This is a list of T cell receptor beta chains from one sample in a study of cytomegalovirus exposure and HLA in healthy donors. Sequenced by immunoSEQ multiplex PCR; TCRdb stores in-frame clones only, minus some. The sample holds 150,000 to 200,000 clones, around 80% seen once. Sequenced material: PBMCs. These receptor sequences come from a woman aged 18-30 years in good health and CMV-seronegative. Both conserved end residues are part of each CDR3. The order of the fields is clone size, D gene, J gene, V gene, CDR3 DNA, CDR3 protein. A D gene is named only where the DNA matches it firmly. Not every row has a clone size; where given, it reads once, few, many or a size class.

size: NA
D: TRBD1
J: TRBJ1-2
V: TRBV5-1
DNA: TGCGCCAGCAGCTTGGCCGGGACAGGGTATGGCTACACCTTC
CDR3: CASSLAGTGYGYTF

size: NA
D: NA
J: TRBJ1-1
V: TRBV30
DNA: TGTGCCTGGGTCAGGGGTTTAGCTGAAGCTTTCTTT
CDR3: CAWVRGLAEAFF

size: NA
D: TRBD1
J: TRBJ1-4
V: TRBV15
DNA: TGTGCCACCAGCAGAGATCGGGGGACAGCATCAACTAATGAAAAACTGTTTTTT
CDR3: CATSRDRGTASTNEKLFF

size: NA
D: NA
J: TRBJ1-6
V: TRBV5-1
DNA: TGCGCCAGCAGCTTGGACGTGATGGAAGGGGATTCACCCCTCCACTTT
CDR3: CASSLDVMEGDSPLHF

size: NA
D: NA
J: TRBJ2-1
V: TRBV5-1
DNA: TGCGCCAGCAGCTTGGCGGGGGTTCCCTACAATGAGCAGTTCTTC
CDR3: CASSLAGVPYNEQFF

size: NA
D: NA
J: TRBJ1-2
V: TRBV5-4
DNA: TGTGCCAGCAGCTCTGACAGCTATGGCTACACCTTC
CDR3: CASSSDSYGYTF

size: NA
D: NA
J: TRBJ1-1
V: TRBV18
DNA: TGTGCCAGCTCACCACCATGGGGGGACACTGAAGCTTTCTTT
CDR3: CASSPPWGDTEAFF

size: NA
D: NA
J: TRBJ1-3
V: TRBV18
DNA: TGTGCCAGCTCACAATCAGGGGCGAGCTCTGGAAACACCATATATTTT
CDR3: CASSQSGASSGNTIYF

size: NA
D: NA
J: TRBJ2-7
V: TRBV5-6
DNA: TGTGCCAGCAGCATCGACAGCAACGAGCAGTACTTC
CDR3: CASSIDSNEQYF

size: NA
D: TRBD1
J: TRBJ2-3
V: TRBV9
DNA: TGTGCCAGCAGCACGGGACAGGGTATCGCAGATACGCAGTATTTT
CDR3: CASSTGQGIADTQYF

size: once
D: TRBD1
J: TRBJ1-6
V: TRBV4-2
DNA: TGTGCCAGCAGCCAAGACCCGGACAGGGACTATAATTCACCCCTCCACTTT
CDR3: CASSQDPDRDYNSPLHF

size: NA
D: NA
J: TRBJ2-7
V: TRBV4-1
DNA: TGCGCCAGCAGCCAACTCACGGGGGTCCTTTACGAGCAGTACTTC
CDR3: CASSQLTGVLYEQYF

size: NA
D: TRBD1
J: TRBJ1-2
V: TRBV18
DNA: TGTGCCAGCTCTTTTGGACAGGGGGACTATGGCTACACCTTC
CDR3: CASSFGQGDYGYTF

size: NA
D: NA
J: TRBJ1-1
V: TRBV6-1
DNA: TGTGCCAGCAGTGAAGTTGGGGGGTGGGACACTGAAGCTTTCTTT
CDR3: CASSEVGGWDTEAFF

size: NA
D: TRBD2
J: TRBJ2-2
V: TRBV4-1
DNA: TGCGCCAGCAGCCACAGAAGGACGGAGTCTAGCGGGAACGCCATGGAGCTGTTTTTT
CDR3: CASSHRRTESSGNAMELFF

size: NA
D: TRBD2
J: TRBJ2-1
V: TRBV19
DNA: TGTGCCAGTAGTGCAACTAGCGGGGGGGCCGGTGAGCAGTTCTTC
CDR3: CASSATSGGAGEQFF

size: NA
D: TRBD1
J: TRBJ1-4
V: TRBV14
DNA: TGTGCCAGCAGCCGGGGGGAGACAGGGCATGAAAAACTGTTTTTT
CDR3: CASSRGETGHEKLFF

size: NA
D: NA
J: TRBJ1-6
V: TRBV27
DNA: TGTGCCAGCAGTTTTCGGGGTAATTCACCCCTCCACTTT
CDR3: CASSFRGNSPLHF

size: NA
D: NA
J: TRBJ1-3
V: TRBV4-1
DNA: TGCGCCGGCAGCCAAGACTCGGGGGACTCTGGAAACACCATATATTTT
CDR3: CAGSQDSGDSGNTIYF

size: NA
D: NA
J: TRBJ2-3
V: TRBV10-3
DNA: TGTGCCATCAGTGAGCTTGGAGGTCGAGATACGCAGTATTTT
CDR3: CAISELGGRDTQYF

size: NA
D: TRBD1
J: TRBJ1-2
V: TRBV7-8
DNA: TGTGCCAGCGGAATTGGACAGGGGGCTGATGGCTACACCTTC
CDR3: CASGIGQGADGYTF

size: NA
D: NA
J: TRBJ2-5
V: TRBV15
DNA: TGTGCCACCAGCAGAGACGGGGGGCCCCAAGAGACCCAGTACTTC
CDR3: CATSRDGGPQETQYF

size: NA
D: NA
J: TRBJ1-3
V: TRBV10-1
DNA: TGCGCCAGCAGTGAGAGTTTCGACGGGGACACCATATATTTT
CDR3: CASSESFDGDTIYF

size: NA
D: TRBD1
J: TRBJ1-1
V: TRBV28
DNA: TGTGCCATAACAGGGGCCATTGAAGCTTTCTTT
CDR3: CAITGAIEAFF

size: NA
D: NA
J: TRBJ1-4
V: TRBV5-1
DNA: TGCGCCAGCAGCTTGGGGGGGGGAAATGAAAAACTGTTTTTT
CDR3: CASSLGGGNEKLFF

size: once
D: NA
J: TRBJ2-7
V: TRBV16
DNA: TGTGCCAGCAGCCAATCATCCGGGTCCACCTACGAGCAGTACTTC
CDR3: CASSQSSGSTYEQYF

size: NA
D: NA
J: TRBJ1-4
V: TRBV6-5
DNA: TGTGCCAGCAGCATAATCGGTGGAAAACTGTTTTTT
CDR3: CASSIIGGKLFF

size: few
D: TRBD2
J: TRBJ2-2
V: TRBV4-1
DNA: TGCGCCAGCAGCCAGGTCGGACTAGCGAGGAACACCGGGGAGCTGTTTTTT
CDR3: CASSQVGLARNTGELFF

size: once
D: NA
J: TRBJ1-6
V: TRBV6-1
DNA: TGTGCCAGCAGTGGCAACAGGGATTCACCCCTCCACTTT
CDR3: CASSGNRDSPLHF

size: NA
D: TRBD1
J: TRBJ1-5
V: TRBV6-1
DNA: TGTGCCAGCAGTGGGACAGGGTCACGTCAGCCCCAGCATTTT
CDR3: CASSGTGSRQPQHF

size: NA
D: TRBD1
J: TRBJ1-2
V: TRBV29-1
DNA: TGCAGCGTTTACCCCTGGACAGGGGGAAAATCATTCTATGGCTACACCTTC
CDR3: CSVYPWTGGKSFYGYTF

size: NA
D: TRBD1
J: TRBJ2-5
V: TRBV5-6
DNA: TGTGCCAGCAACCCGGGACAGGGGGCTTTAGAGACCCAGTACTTC
CDR3: CASNPGQGALETQYF

size: NA
D: TRBD1
J: TRBJ1-1
V: TRBV28
DNA: TGTGCCAGCAGTCCAGGGGTGACAGGGACGAACACTGAAGCTTTCTTT
CDR3: CASSPGVTGTNTEAFF

size: NA
D: TRBD2
J: TRBJ2-3
V: TRBV9
DNA: TGTGCCACCGAGACGGGCGGACTAGTCATAGATACGCAGTATTTT
CDR3: CATETGGLVIDTQYF

size: once
D: TRBD1
J: TRBJ1-5
V: TRBV6-5
DNA: TGTGCCAGCGGGACAGCAGGGCAGCCCCAGCATTTT
CDR3: CASGTAGQPQHF

size: NA
D: NA
J: TRBJ1-1
V: TRBV11-2
DNA: TGTGCCAGCAGCTCAATCCGGGGGAGGCCCACTGAAGCTTTCTTT
CDR3: CASSSIRGRPTEAFF

size: NA
D: TRBD1
J: TRBJ2-1
V: TRBV4-2
DNA: TGTGCCAGCAGCCAAGATCCGGGACAGCTGTACAATGAGCAGTTCTTC
CDR3: CASSQDPGQLYNEQFF

size: NA
D: TRBD1
J: TRBJ2-7
V: TRBV11-3
DNA: TGTGCCAGCAGCCCACAGGGGGAACTCGCCTACGAGCAGTACTTC
CDR3: CASSPQGELAYEQYF

size: NA
D: TRBD1
J: TRBJ1-3
V: TRBV29-1
DNA: TGCAGCGAAAACCGACAGGGGAACTCTGGAAACACCATATATTTT
CDR3: CSENRQGNSGNTIYF

size: NA
D: TRBD2
J: TRBJ2-7
V: TRBV30
DNA: TGTGCCTGGAGTGCCGGGAGGAGGGGCTACGAGCAGTACTTC
CDR3: CAWSAGRRGYEQYF

size: NA
D: NA
J: TRBJ1-5
V: TRBV11-2
DNA: TGTGCCAGCAGCCTGATGGGGAGTAGCAATCAGCCCCAGCATTTT
CDR3: CASSLMGSSNQPQHF

size: NA
D: NA
J: TRBJ1-1
V: TRBV7-9
DNA: TGTGCCAGCAGCCCGACAGGGAACACTGAAGCTTTCTTT
CDR3: CASSPTGNTEAFF

size: NA
D: NA
J: TRBJ1-1
V: TRBV11-2
DNA: TGTGCCAGCAGCCTGGGACTTACCACTGAAGCTTTCTTT
CDR3: CASSLGLTTEAFF

size: NA
D: NA
J: TRBJ2-5
V: TRBV19
DNA: TGTGCCAGTAGTATCGACGGCAGGGGCCCCCAAGAGACCCAGTACTTC
CDR3: CASSIDGRGPQETQYF

size: NA
D: TRBD1
J: TRBJ2-7
V: TRBV7-2
DNA: TGTGCCAGCAGCGCGCCGGGACAGACTTCCTACGAGCAGTACTTC
CDR3: CASSAPGQTSYEQYF

size: once
D: NA
J: TRBJ1-1
V: TRBV6-5
DNA: TGTGCCAGCACCCAACCCGGGACAGAAGCTTTCTTT
CDR3: CASTQPGTEAFF

size: once
D: NA
J: TRBJ1-1
V: TRBV30
DNA: TGTGCCTGGAGGCGGACACAGAACACTGAAGCTTTCTTT
CDR3: CAWRRTQNTEAFF

size: NA
D: TRBD1
J: TRBJ1-5
V: TRBV28
DNA: TGTGCCAGCAGCCGGGACAGGGGGCTTAGAAGCAATCAGCCCCAGCATTTT
CDR3: CASSRDRGLRSNQPQHF